This record looks at one T cell receptor (beta chain) sequence and its context. This entry belongs to a study of OX40 agonist ivuxolimab in advanced cancers. The table came from immunoSEQ multiplex PCR; TCRdb's copy has only in-frame clones and leaves some out. The data contain some 46,000 clones, 70% to 90% of them singletons. Trimming shortened V by 0 bases and J by 6 bases, and 5 bases separated the two germline ends. Looked up from germline, CDR1 is MGHRA and CDR2 is YSYEKL. CDR3 size: 13 residues. The sequencing used CD4+ or CD8+ T cells sorted from blood, collected in a trial of the OX40 agonist ivuxolimab. The chain links TRBV4-1 to TRBJ2-2; the D is unclear. The TCR originated in an adult with an advanced solid tumor such as melanoma, head and neck, liver or kidney cancer. CDR3 loop: CASSQDLAGELFF. CDR3 coding DNA: TGCGCCAGCAGCCAAGATCTTGCCGGGGAGCTGTTTTTT.